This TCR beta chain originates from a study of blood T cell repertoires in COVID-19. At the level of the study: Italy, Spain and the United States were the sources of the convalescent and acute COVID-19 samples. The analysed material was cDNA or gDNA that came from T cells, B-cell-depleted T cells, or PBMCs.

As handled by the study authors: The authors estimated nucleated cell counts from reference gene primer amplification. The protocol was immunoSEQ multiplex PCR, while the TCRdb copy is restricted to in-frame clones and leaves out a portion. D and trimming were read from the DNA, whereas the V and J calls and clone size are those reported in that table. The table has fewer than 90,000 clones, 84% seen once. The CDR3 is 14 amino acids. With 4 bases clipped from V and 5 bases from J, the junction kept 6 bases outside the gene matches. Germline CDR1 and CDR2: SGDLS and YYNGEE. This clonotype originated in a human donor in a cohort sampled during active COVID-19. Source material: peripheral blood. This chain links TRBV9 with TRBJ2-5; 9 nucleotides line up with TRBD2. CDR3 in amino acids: CASSYSGSSETQYF. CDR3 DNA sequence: TGTGCCAGCAGCTATAGCGGGAGCAGCGAGACCCAGTACTTC.